This T cell receptor (beta chain) is drawn from a study of vaccination and CD4 T cells after COVID-19. The overall study: A CEFX pool, an HIV-1 Nef pool, or no peptide went to control cultures.

The ends were cut back, 7 bases at V and 9 bases at J, with 12 bases in the middle. The CDR3 is made up of 11 amino acids. Study-level points and caveats: Clonotypes reactive to SARS-CoV-2 had a median that went up from 21 to 38, but not significantly.

Treatment denoted: roughly 11-day PBMC culture with coronavirus spike peptide pools or control peptides (ViraFEST assay). At the Johns Hopkins FTIC core, DNA taken from cultured CD4+ T cells was sequenced by way of the Oncomine TCR Beta short-read assay. Genomic DNA was isolated from CD4+ T cells that had been cultured. TCRdb re-called the PCR reads with MiXCR, one entry per CDR3 protein. The profile shows some 10,000 distinct CDR3 sequences, approximately 52% of them singletons. As for this clonotype: Its specificity is unknown.

The source of this sequence is a human donor who had recovered from COVID-19. The gene calls are TRBV12-3 or TRBV12-4 and TRBJ1-1; a possible D gene is TRBD1 (5 bases). Sequencing was done on a sample of CD4+ T cells from blood, cultured in vitro. The CDR3 sequence is CASNSGTKAFF. In DNA, the CDR3 is TGTGCCAGCAATTCCGGGACTAAAGCTTTCTTT.